Following are 7 T cell receptor beta chains from one sample sequenced in a study of cytomegalovirus exposure and HLA in healthy donors. Both 60 Vbeta primers and 13 Jbeta primers went into the PCR. Clones were read by immunoSEQ multiplex PCR, and TCRdb kept only the in-frame ones, dropping some. This repertoire shows 210,000 or so clones, around 87% found once; its top ten account for around 1.2%. Sequencing was performed on PBMCs. The receptors shown here come from a man aged 25 to 40 in good health and CMV-seronegative.

This chain joins TRBV19 and TRBJ1-5, with TRBD1 as a possible D gene (6 bases). Trimming removed 11 bases at V and 4 bases at J, with 12 bases between. CDR1 LNHDA and CDR2 SQIVND come from the germline V gene (reference sequence). The CDR3 is 12 amino acids. The CDR3 here is CAAKGGNQPQHF. DNA of the CDR3: TGTGCCGCAAAAGGGGGAAATCAGCCCCAGCATTTT.

The chain recombines TRBV28 with TRBJ2-1; D is perhaps TRBD2 (6 bases). Looked up from germline, CDR1 is MDHEN and CDR2 is SYDVKM. This CDR3 has 16 amino acids. Trimming cost V 6 bases and J 2 bases, with 17 bases left between them. The CDR3 is CASSPHSGVPYNEQFF. The CDR3 nucleotides read TGTGCCAGCAGCCCACATAGCGGAGTCCCCTACAATGAGCAGTTCTTC.

The chain combines TRBV21-1 with TRBJ1-3; the D segment call TRBD1 is taken from the table without a DNA check. TRBV21-1 is reported as a pseudogene. The CDR3 consists of 17 residues. CDR3 region: CASSDYPGQGSGNTIYF. The CDR3 coding sequence is TGTGCCAGCAGCGACTATCCGGGACAGGGATCTGGAAACACCATATATTTT.

The chain links TRBV27 to TRBJ2-5, with TRBD2 matching 7 bases. The CDR3 spans 15 residues. Germline trimming cut 5 bases from V and 5 bases from J; bases unmatched to any gene: 11. Germline CDR1 and CDR2: MNHEY and SMNVEV (reference sequence). The CDR3 sequence is CASSPLADMGETQYF. As DNA, the CDR3 is TGTGCCAGCAGTCCTCTAGCGGATATGGGGGAGACCCAGTACTTC.

This clone was seen a handful of times. This chain links TRBV18 with TRBJ1-1, with TRBD1 matching 7 bases. The CDR3 totals 15 residues. The V segment lost 3 bases and the J segment 1 base; nucleotides outside the gene matches: 5. CDR1 and CDR2 from the germline V gene are KGHSH and LQKENI. The CDR3 nucleotides are TGTGCCAGCTCACCCATGACAGGGAAGAACACTGAAGCTTTCTTT. This codes for CASSPMTGKNTEAFF.

There are a few counts of this clone. One end of the junction is discordant with germline, which a read error may explain. The chain uses TRBV5-6 and TRBJ1-5; 8 bases map to TRBD1. Germline V gene lookup returns CDR1 SGHDT and CDR2 YYEEEE. The CDR3 covers 17 residues. This chain's CDR3 is CASSQDLTGQGNQPQHF. CDR3 DNA sequence: TGCGCCAGCAGCCAAGACCTTACGGGACAGGGCAATCAGCCCCAGCATTTT.

In its sample, this clone was seen a few times. The rearrangement links TRBV6-5 to TRBJ2-7, with 7 bases lining up with TRBD1. The CDR3 is made up of 12 amino acids. Germline-derived CDR1 and CDR2 are MNHEY and SVGAGI. Losses at the gene ends were 7 bases for V and 12 bases for J; bases not matched to a gene: 12. DNA for the CDR3: TGTGCCAGCACTCAACCGCCCGGGACAGTGTACTTC. Its translation is CASTQPPGTVYF.